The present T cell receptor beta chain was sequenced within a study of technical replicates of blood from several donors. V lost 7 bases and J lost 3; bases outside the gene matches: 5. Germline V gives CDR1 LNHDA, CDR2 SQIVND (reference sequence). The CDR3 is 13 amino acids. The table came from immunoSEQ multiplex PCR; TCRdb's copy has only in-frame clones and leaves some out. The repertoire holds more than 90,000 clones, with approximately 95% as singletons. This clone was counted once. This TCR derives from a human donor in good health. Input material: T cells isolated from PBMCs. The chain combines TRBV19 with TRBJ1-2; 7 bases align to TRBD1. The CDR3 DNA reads TGTGCCAGTAATTCCCAGGGGGACTATGGCTACACCTTC. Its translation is CASNSQGDYGYTF.